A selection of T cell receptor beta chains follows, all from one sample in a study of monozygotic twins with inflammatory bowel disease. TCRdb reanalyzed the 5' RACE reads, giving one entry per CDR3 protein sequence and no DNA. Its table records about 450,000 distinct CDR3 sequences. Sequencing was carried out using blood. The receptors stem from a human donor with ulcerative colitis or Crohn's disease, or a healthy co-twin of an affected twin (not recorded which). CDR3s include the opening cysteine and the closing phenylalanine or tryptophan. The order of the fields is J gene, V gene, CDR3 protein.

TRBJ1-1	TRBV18	CASSPGSSEAFF
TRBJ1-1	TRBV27	CASSLSWGTLTNTEAFF
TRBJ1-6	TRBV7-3	CASSRGGTGDSPLHF
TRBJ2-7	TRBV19	CASRGGLNEQYF
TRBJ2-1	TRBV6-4	CASSLSRASSYNEQFF
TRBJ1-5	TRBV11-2	CASNTRGYRGDQPQHF
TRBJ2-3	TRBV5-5	CASSPSWAGDMDTQYF
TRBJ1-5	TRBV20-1	CSARDGSGYSNQPQHF
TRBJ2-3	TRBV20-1	CSARMAQQGARTQYF
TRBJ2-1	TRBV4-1	CASSQVEASGYEQFF
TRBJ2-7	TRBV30	CACQSQGQQFTYEQYF
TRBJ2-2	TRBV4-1	CASSQVVRVGELFF
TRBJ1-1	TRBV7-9	CASSFTFGQGTEAFF
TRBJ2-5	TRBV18	CASQVGRNQETQYF
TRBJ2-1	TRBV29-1	CSAGESRTGIEQFF
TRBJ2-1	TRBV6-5	CASSYEGRSIINEQFF
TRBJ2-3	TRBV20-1	CSARVRGFTDTQYF
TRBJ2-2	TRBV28	CASTLAGSNTGELFF
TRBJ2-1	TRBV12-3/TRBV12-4	CASSPGLAHEQFF
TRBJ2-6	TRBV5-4	CASGEGGPGANVLTF
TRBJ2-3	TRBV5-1	CASSSTPGLVTHTQYF
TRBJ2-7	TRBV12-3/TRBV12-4	CASTQGLAGFGEQYF
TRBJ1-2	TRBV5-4	CASSLVEFYGYTF
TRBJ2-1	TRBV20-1	CSASQRGTGYNEQFF
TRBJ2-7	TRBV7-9	CASSLLPYEQYF
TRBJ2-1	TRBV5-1	CASSPPTSGALEQFF
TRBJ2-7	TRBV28	CASSLGLATYEQYF
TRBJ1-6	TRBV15	CATSRDQGSYNSPLHF
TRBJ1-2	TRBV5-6	CASSIGTADGYTF
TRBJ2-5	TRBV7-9	CASSSRTAIEGTQYF
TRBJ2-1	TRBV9	CASSKGDRFYNEQFF
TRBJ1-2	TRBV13	CASSRPTDANYGYTF
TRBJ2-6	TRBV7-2	CASSDQGAGANVLTF
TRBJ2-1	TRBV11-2	CASSSTDGGYEQFF
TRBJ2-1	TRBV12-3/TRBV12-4	CASSLGAGREFF
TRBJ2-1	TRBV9	CASSVGRGQINEQFF
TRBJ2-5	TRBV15	CATSRVGLGETQYF
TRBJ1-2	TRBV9	CASSVGATNYGYTF
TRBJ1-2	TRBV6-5	CASSSPTRQGSGGYTF
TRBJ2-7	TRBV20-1	CSATTGGNYEQYF
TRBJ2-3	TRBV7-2	CASSQTGGGFSDTQYF
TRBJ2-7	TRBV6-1	CASSEQGPLYEQYF
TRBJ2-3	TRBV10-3	CAISESGLRDTQYF
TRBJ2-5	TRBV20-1	CSANRDVQETQYF
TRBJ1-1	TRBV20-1	CSAIKAGATTEAFF
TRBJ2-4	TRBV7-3	CASSPPGQGHIQYF
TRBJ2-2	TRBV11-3	CASSPSIGSTNTGELFF
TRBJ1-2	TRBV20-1	CSAPWGGSNGYTF
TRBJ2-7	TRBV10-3	CAITPSGSYEQYF
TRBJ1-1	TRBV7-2	CASSLLGVEAFF
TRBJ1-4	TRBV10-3	CAISSQGSGEKLFF
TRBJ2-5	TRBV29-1	CSFELWEFGGQETQYF
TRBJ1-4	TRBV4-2	CASSHGVNEKLFF